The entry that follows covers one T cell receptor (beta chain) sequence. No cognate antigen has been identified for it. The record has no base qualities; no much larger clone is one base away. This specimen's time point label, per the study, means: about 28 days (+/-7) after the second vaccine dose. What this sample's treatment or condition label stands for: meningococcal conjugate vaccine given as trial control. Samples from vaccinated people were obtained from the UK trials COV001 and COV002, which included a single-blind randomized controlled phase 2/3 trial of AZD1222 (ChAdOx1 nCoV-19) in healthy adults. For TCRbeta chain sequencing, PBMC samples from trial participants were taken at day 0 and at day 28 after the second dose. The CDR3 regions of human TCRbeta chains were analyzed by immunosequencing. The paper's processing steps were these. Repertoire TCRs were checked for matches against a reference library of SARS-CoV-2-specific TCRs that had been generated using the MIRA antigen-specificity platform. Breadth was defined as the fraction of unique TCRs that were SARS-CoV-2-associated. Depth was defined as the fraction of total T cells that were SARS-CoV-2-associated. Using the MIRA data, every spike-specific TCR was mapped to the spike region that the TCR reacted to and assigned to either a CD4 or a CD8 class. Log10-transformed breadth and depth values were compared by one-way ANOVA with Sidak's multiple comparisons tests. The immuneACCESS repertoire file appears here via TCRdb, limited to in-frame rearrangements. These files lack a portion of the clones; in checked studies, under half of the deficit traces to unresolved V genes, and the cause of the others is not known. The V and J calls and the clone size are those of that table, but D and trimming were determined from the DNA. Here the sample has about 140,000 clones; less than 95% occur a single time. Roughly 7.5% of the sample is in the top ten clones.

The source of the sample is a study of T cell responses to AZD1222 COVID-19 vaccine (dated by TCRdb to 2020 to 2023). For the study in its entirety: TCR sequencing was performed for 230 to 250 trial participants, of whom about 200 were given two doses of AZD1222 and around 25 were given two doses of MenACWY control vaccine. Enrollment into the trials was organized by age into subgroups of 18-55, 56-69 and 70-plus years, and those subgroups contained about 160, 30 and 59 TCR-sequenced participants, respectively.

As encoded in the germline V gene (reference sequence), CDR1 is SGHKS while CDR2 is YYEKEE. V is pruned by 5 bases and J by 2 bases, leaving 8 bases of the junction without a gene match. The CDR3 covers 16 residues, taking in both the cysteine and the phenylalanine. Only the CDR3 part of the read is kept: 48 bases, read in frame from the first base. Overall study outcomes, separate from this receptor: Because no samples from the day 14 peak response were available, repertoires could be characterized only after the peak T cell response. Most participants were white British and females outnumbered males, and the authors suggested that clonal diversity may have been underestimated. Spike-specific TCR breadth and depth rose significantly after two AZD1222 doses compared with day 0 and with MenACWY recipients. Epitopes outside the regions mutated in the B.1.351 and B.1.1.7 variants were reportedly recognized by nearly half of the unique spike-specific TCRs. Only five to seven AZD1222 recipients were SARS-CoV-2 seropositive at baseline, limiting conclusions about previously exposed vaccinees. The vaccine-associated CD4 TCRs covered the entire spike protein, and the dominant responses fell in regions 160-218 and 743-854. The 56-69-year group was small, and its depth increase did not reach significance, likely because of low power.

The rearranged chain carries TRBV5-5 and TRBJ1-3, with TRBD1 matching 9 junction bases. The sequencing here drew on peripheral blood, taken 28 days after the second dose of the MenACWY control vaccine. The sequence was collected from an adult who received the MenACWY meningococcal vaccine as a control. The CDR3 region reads CASSSGTGSPGNTIYF. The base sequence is TGTGCCAGCAGTTCCGGGACAGGGTCGCCTGGAAACACCATATATTTT.